This record concerns one T cell receptor beta chain sequence. Its antigen remains unidentified. These data come from a study of cytomegalovirus exposure and HLA in healthy donors. The CDR3 is 15 residues long. CDR1 and CDR2 from the germline V gene are SGHRS and YFSETQ. The junction had 9 bases not matched to a gene; V was cut back by 4 bases and J by 6 bases. Regarding the study as a whole: The listing of 150 to 200 TCR beta chains classed them as cytomegalovirus-associated. Within the data, a cluster of highly shared sequence variants was likely a sequencing artifact. Most TCRs appeared rarely, but some public TCRs recurred in many donors.

PCR used 60 Vbeta primers and 13 Jbeta primers. Libraries were prepared by immunoSEQ multiplex PCR; TCRdb keeps only in-frame clonotypes and omits some of them. The sample records 97,000 or so clones, about 60% being singletons. The receptor was isolated from a human donor in good health. Source material: PBMCs. The J gene is TRBJ2-2, the V gene TRBV5-1; 7 bases align to TRBD1. The chain's CDR3 is CASSGRQGTAGELFF. Here the CDR3 DNA reads TGCGCCAGCAGCGGTCGACAGGGAACCGCCGGGGAGCTGTTTTTT.